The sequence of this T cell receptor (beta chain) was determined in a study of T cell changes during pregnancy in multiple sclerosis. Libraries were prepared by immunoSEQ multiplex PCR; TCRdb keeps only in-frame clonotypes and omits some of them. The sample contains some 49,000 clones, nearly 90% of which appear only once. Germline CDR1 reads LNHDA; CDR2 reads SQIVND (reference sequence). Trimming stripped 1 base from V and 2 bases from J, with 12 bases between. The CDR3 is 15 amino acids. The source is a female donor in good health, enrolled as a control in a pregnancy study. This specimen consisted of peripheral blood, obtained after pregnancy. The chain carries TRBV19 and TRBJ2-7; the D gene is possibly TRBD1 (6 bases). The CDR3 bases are TGTGCCAGTAGTATAGTAGGGGGAAGTCCCTACGAGCAGTACTTC. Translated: CASSIVGGSPYEQYF.